These 17 T cell receptor beta chains were all obtained from the same sample, sequenced in a study of blood T cell repertoires in COVID-19. Sequencing was performed with immunoSEQ multiplex PCR; in TCRdb, only in-frame clones are kept and a portion is missing. The table includes 390,000 or so clones, about 90% detected once. Sequenced material: peripheral blood. Every receptor here comes from a man younger than 35 with active or convalescent COVID-19.

The rearrangement uses TRBV21-1 and TRBJ1-2. TRBV21-1 represents a pseudogene. The CDR3 runs to 20 residues. The CDR3 nucleotides read TGTGCCAGCAGCCCTCACGGTAAGCTAAAGCACGAACCAACTAACTATGGCTACACCTTC. This encodes CASSPHGKLKHEPTNYGYTF.

The rearrangement uses TRBV27 and TRBJ1-4; 9 bases align to TRBD1. The CDR3 is made up of 15 amino acids. After removal of 10 bases from V and 2 bases from J, the junction contained 8 bases not matched to a gene. CDR1 is MNHEY and CDR2 is SMNVEV in the germline V gene (reference sequence). In DNA, the CDR3 is TGTGCCACCGCCGGGACAGGGATTACTAATGAAAAACTGTTTTTT. Amino acid sequence: CATAGTGITNEKLFF.

This clone was found once. This rearrangement joins TRBV3-1 (or the pseudogene TRBV3-2) to TRBJ2-3, with 10 bases identical to TRBD2. The germline V gene has CDR1 LGHDT and CDR2 YNNKEL (reference sequence). J lost 3 bases, V lost 3 bases, and 9 bases had no gene match. The CDR3 is 17 amino acids. The CDR3 nucleotides are TGTGCCAGCAGCCAGGGATTACTAGCGGGACCTACAGATACGCAGTATTTT. This sequence encodes CASSQGLLAGPTDTQYF.

The genes are TRBV7-6 and TRBJ2-3; TRBD2 agrees at 9 bases. The CDR3 runs 17 residues. After removal of 3 bases from V and 2 bases from J, the junction contained 9 bases not matched to a gene. Germline CDR1 is SGHVS and CDR2 is FNYEAQ. CDR3 nucleotides: TGTGCCAGCAGCTTCGGGCTAGCGGGATTCTTCACAGATACGCAGTATTTT. It specifies CASSFGLAGFFTDTQYF.

The V gene is TRBV28, the J gene TRBJ1-1; no reliable D call. Germline V gene sequence: CDR1 MDHEN, CDR2 SYDVKM. The CDR3 loop spans 12 amino acids. V lost 3 bases to trimming and J lost 4 bases, with 6 bases between them. CDR3 DNA: TGTGCCAGCAGTTTTCCAGGCACTGAAGCTTTCTTT. The encoded protein is CASSFPGTEAFF.

The chain recombines TRBV7-3 with TRBJ2-1; TRBD2 agrees at 8 bases. J gave up 3 bases and V 5 bases, and 12 bases lay outside the gene matches. The germline V gene encodes CDR1 SGHTA and CDR2 FQGTGA. There are 17 residues in the CDR3. The CDR3 coding sequence is TGTGCCAGCAGCGCACACCCTAGCGGGTACGGCTACAATGAGCAGTTCTTC. It encodes CASSAHPSGYGYNEQFF. Full variable domain (missing parts from reference TRBV7-3 and TRBJ2-1): GAGVSQTPSNKVTEKGKYVELRCDPISGHTALYWYRQSLGQGPEFLIYFQGTGAADDSGLPNDRFFAVRPEGSVSTLKIQRTERGDSAVYLCASSAHPSGYGYNEQFFGPGTRLTVL.

This chain connects TRBV28 to TRBJ2-1, with 9 positions matching TRBD2. The V and J ends lost 4 bases and 3 bases, in that order; junction bases with no gene match: 4. This CDR3 has 15 residues. Germline V gives CDR1 MDHEN, CDR2 SYDVKM. CDR3 in DNA: TGTGCCAGCAGTTCGCTTAGCGGGGGCTACAATGAGCAGTTCTTC. As protein: CASSSLSGGYNEQFF. Variable domain in full (rest from reference TRBV28 and TRBJ2-1): DVKVTQSSRYLVKRTGEKVFLECVQDMDHENMFWYRQDPGLGLRLIYFSYDVKMKEKGDIPEGYSVSREKKERFSLILESASTNQTSMYLCASSSLSGGYNEQFFGPGTRLTVL.

This rearrangement joins TRBV7-2 to TRBJ1-6, with TRBD1 matching over 8 bases. Germline V gene data show CDR1 as SGHTA and CDR2 as FQGNSA. The CDR3 runs to 16 residues. V was clipped by 1 base and J by 7 bases; unmatched bases: 6. CDR3 sequence (DNA): TGTGCCAGCAGCTTAGTCACAGGGGGGTCAAATTCACCCCTCCACTTT. Its protein product is CASSLVTGGSNSPLHF. Full variable domain (remainder filled in from reference TRBV7-2 and TRBJ1-6): GAGVSQSPSNKVTEKGKDVELRCDPISGHTALYWYRQSLGQGLEFLIYFQGNSAPDKSGLPSDRFSAERTGGSVSTLTIQRTQQEDSAVYLCASSLVTGGSNSPLHFGNGTRLTVT.

The chain is built from TRBV3-1 (or the pseudogene TRBV3-2) and TRBJ2-3, with 9 bases aligning to TRBD2. The germline gives CDR1 LGHDT, CDR2 YNNKEL (reference sequence). The CDR3 is 14 amino acids. Germline trimming cut 5 bases from V and 4 bases from J; bases unmatched to any gene: 4. DNA for the CDR3: TGTGCCAGCAGCAATAGCGGGAGAGCAGATACGCAGTATTTT. This sequence encodes CASSNSGRADTQYF.

This clone appeared once. The chain links TRBV28 to TRBJ1-5; TRBD1 might be the D (6 bases). This CDR3 region has 15 residues. CDR1 is MDHEN and CDR2 is SYDVKM in the germline V gene. V lost 7 bases and J lost 3, with 16 bases in between. The CDR3 spells CASTRGGESNQPQHF. Written as DNA, the CDR3 is TGTGCCAGCACCCGAGGGGGGGAATCCAATCAGCCCCAGCATTTT.

The gene calls are TRBV4-3 and TRBJ2-1; 11 bases fit TRBD2. CDR1 LGHNA and CDR2 YSLEER come from the germline V gene. J was trimmed by 4 bases and V by 1 base; bases with no gene match: 9. The CDR3 spans 18 residues. CDR3 loop: CASSQVVFGTSGYNEQFF. The CDR3 bases are TGCGCCAGCAGCCAAGTCGTATTCGGGACTAGCGGTTACAATGAGCAGTTCTTC.

The DNA of the CDR3 is TGCGCCAGCAGCCACGAGACAGGGGACTATGGCTACACCTTC. It specifies CASSHETGDYGYTF. This chain uses TRBV4-3 with TRBJ1-2, with 8 bases fitting TRBD1. Germline V gene data show CDR1 as LGHNA and CDR2 as YSLEER. This CDR3 has 14 residues. With V trimmed by 3 bases and J by 3 bases, 3 bases remained unmatched.

This clone occurred once. The chain joins TRBV2 to TRBJ1-5; D gene uncertain. Germline CDR1 and CDR2: SNHLY and FYNNEI. Trimming cost V 5 bases and J 0 bases, with 5 bases left between them. This CDR3 region has 13 residues. CDR3 residues: CASSRDSNQPQHF. CDR3 sequence (DNA): TGTGCCAGCAGTAGAGATAGCAATCAGCCCCAGCATTTT.

The chain is built from TRBV2 and TRBJ1-1; D gene ambiguous. V was clipped by 6 bases and J by 3 bases, with 11 bases between them. The germline V gene has CDR1 SNHLY and CDR2 FYNNEI. The CDR3 contains 13 residues. The CDR3 here is CASRIRGDTEAFF. CDR3 nucleotides: TGTGCCAGCAGGATCCGCGGGGACACTGAAGCTTTCTTT.

The V and J genes are TRBV24-1 and TRBJ2-5; 12 bases align to TRBD1. This CDR3 contains 16 residues. V shed 4 bases, J shed 5 bases, and the junction held 7 bases outside the gene matches. Per germline, CDR1 KGHDR and CDR2 SFDVKD. The CDR3 nucleotides read TGTGCCACCAGTGAACCCGGGACAGGGGGCAAGGAGACCCAGTACTTC. Translated: CATSEPGTGGKETQYF.

The DNA for the CDR3 is TGTGCCATCAGTGAGTCAGGGGATCAGCCCCAGCATTTT. It codes for CAISESGDQPQHF. The J gene is TRBJ1-5, the V gene TRBV10-3, with D maybe TRBD1 (5 bases). The CDR3 length is 13 residues. Trimming removed 0 bases from V and 5 bases from J, with 5 bases in between. In germline, CDR1 is ENHRY, CDR2 SYGVKD.

The chain recombines TRBV4-3 with TRBJ2-3, with 7 bases identical to TRBD1. J gave up 1 base and V 6 bases, and 7 bases lay outside the gene matches. Germline lookup yields CDR1 LGHNA and CDR2 YSLEER. The CDR3 runs to 15 residues. The CDR3 DNA reads TGCGCCAGCAGTGAGGGGGCGCGGGGCACAGATACGCAGTATTTT. As protein: CASSEGARGTDTQYF.